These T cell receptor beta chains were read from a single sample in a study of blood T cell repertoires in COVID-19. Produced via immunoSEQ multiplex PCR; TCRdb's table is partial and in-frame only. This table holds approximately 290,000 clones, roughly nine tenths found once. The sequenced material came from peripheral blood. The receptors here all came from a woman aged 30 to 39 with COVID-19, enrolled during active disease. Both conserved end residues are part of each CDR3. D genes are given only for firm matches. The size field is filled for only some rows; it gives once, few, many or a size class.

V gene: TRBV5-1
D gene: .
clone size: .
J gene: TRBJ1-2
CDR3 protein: CASSLVSFEAGGYTF
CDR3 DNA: TGCGCCAGCAGCTTGGTCAGTTTCGAGGCTGGTGGCTACACCTTC

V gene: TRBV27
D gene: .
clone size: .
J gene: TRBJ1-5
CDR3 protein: CASGIRGGNQPQHF
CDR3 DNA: TGTGCCAGCGGAATTCGGGGAGGAAATCAGCCCCAGCATTTT

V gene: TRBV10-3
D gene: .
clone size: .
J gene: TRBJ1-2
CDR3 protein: CAVKSTGGNYGYTF
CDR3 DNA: TGTGCCGTCAAGAGTACCGGAGGAAACTATGGCTACACCTTC

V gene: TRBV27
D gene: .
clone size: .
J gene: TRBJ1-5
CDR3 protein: CASNKQGPLSNQPQHF
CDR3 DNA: TGTGCCAGCAACAAACAGGGCCCGCTATCCAATCAGCCCCAGCATTTT

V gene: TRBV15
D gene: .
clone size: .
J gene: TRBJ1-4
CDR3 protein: CATSPVNAAMGEKLFF
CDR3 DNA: TGTGCCACCAGCCCCGTCAACGCAGCGATGGGTGAAAAACTGTTTTTT

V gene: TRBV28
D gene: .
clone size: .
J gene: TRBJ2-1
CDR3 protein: CASSPTVAHYNEQFF
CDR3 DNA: TGTGCCAGCAGCCCGACTGTCGCCCACTACAATGAGCAGTTCTTC

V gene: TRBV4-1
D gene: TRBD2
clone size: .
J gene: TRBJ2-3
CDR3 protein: CASSPVAGLADTQYF
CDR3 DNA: TGCGCCAGCAGCCCTGTAGCGGGATTGGCAGATACGCAGTATTTT

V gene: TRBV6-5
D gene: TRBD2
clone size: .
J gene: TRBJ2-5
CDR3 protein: CASSPGTSASPQYF
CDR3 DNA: TGTGCCAGCAGTCCAGGGACTAGCGCCAGTCCCCAGTACTTC

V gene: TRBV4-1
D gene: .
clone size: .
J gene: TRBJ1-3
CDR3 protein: CASSPTGVQSGNTIYF
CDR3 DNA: TGCGCCAGCAGCCCGACAGGCGTTCAGTCTGGAAACACCATATATTTT

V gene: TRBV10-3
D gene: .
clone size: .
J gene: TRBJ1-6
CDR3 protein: CATRGNSPLHF
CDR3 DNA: TGTGCCACACGGGGGAATTCACCCCTCCACTTT

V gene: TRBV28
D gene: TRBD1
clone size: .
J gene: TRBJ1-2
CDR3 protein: CASSLATGANYGYTF
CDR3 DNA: TGTGCCAGCAGCCTAGCGACAGGGGCAAACTATGGCTACACCTTC

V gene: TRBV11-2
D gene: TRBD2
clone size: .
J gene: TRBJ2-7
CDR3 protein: CASSLVASGRAEQYF
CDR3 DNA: TGTGCCAGCAGCTTAGTAGCTAGCGGGAGAGCCGAGCAGTACTTC

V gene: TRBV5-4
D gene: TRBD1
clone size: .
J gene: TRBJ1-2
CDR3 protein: CASSFKRTGDNYGYTF
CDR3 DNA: TGTGCCAGCAGCTTTAAACGGACAGGGGATAACTATGGCTACACCTTC

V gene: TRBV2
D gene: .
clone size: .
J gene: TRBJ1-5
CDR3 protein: CASSDLTFSSNQPQHF
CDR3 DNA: TGTGCCAGCAGTGATTTGACATTCTCTAGCAATCAGCCCCAGCATTTT

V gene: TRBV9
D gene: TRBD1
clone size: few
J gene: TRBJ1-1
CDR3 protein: CASSVSQGAEAFF
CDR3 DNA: TGTGCCAGCAGCGTATCACAGGGGGCTGAAGCTTTCTTT

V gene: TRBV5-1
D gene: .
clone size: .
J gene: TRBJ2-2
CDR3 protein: CASSLAQGGGTGELFF
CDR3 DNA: TGCGCCAGCAGCTTGGCGCAGGGAGGGGGGACCGGGGAGCTGTTTTTT

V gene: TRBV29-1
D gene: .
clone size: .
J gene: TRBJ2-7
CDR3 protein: CSVQQGPTYEQYF
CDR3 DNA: TGCAGCGTTCAACAGGGACCTACCTACGAGCAGTACTTC

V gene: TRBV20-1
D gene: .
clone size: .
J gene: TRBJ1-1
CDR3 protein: CSASVQIHTEAFF
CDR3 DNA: TGCAGTGCTAGTGTCCAGATTCACACTGAAGCTTTCTTT

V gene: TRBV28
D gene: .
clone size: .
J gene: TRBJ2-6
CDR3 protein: CASSTPDRLSSGANVLTF
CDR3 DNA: TGTGCCAGCAGTACTCCTGACAGGCTGAGCTCTGGGGCCAACGTCCTGACTTTC

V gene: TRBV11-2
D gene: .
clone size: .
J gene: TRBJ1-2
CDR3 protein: CASSSLYGYTF
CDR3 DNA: TGTGCCAGCAGCTCTCTATATGGCTACACCTTC

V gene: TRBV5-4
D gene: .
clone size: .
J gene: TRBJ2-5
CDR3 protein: CASSLAISRETQYF
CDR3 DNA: TGTGCCAGCAGCTTGGCGATTAGCAGAGAGACCCAGTACTTC

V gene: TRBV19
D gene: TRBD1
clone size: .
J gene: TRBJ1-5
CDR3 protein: CASSIDLWGQGAPQPQHF
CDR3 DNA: TGTGCCAGTAGTATAGATCTATGGGGACAGGGGGCCCCCCAGCCCCAGCATTTT

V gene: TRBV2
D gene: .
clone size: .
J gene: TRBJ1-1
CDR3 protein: CASTGLTEAFF
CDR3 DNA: TGTGCCAGCACAGGGCTCACTGAAGCTTTCTTT

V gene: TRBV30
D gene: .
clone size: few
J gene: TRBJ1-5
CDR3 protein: CAWSKDSGGNQPQHF
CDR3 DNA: TGTGCCTGGAGTAAGGACAGCGGAGGCAATCAGCCCCAGCATTTT

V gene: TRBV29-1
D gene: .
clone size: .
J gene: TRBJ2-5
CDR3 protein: CSADREVETQYF
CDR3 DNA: TGCAGCGCTGACAGGGAGGTGGAGACCCAGTACTTC

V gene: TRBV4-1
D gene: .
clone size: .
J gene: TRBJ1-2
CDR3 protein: CASSQEGRGYGYTF
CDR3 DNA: TGCGCCAGCAGCCAAGAGGGTCGCGGCTATGGCTACACCTTC

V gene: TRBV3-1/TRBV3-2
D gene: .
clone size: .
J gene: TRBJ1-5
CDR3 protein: CASSQGPRSNQPQHF
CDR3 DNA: TGTGCCAGCAGCCAAGGACCGAGGAGCAATCAGCCCCAGCATTTT

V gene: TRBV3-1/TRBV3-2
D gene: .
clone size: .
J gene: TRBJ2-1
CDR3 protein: CASSQGASVGNEQFF
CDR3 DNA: TGTGCCAGCAGCCAAGGGGCCTCAGTGGGCAATGAGCAGTTCTTC

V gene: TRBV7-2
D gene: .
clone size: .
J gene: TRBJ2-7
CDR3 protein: CASILVGQGTSYEQYF
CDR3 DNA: TGTGCCAGCATCCTAGTGGGGCAGGGGACCTCCTACGAGCAGTACTTC

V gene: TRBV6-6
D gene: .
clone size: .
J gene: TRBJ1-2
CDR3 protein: CASIEGENYGYTF
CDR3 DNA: TGTGCCAGCATTGAGGGGGAGAACTATGGCTACACCTTC

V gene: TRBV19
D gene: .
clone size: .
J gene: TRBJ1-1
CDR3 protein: CASSLRRDGEAFF
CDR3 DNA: TGTGCCAGTAGTCTCAGGAGGGACGGTGAAGCTTTCTTT

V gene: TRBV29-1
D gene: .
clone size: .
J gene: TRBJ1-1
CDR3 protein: CSVDGPGRGGEAFF
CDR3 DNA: TGCAGCGTTGACGGTCCTGGGAGGGGAGGTGAAGCTTTCTTT

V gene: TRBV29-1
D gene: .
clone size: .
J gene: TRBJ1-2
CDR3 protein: CSVGGSLLNYGYTF
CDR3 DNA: TGCAGCGTTGGGGGCAGCCTCCTTAACTATGGCTACACCTTC

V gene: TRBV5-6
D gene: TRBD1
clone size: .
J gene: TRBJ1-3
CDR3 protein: CASSLYGTGVLGGNTIYF
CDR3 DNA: TGTGCCAGCAGCTTGTATGGGACAGGGGTCTTGGGAGGAAACACCATATATTTT

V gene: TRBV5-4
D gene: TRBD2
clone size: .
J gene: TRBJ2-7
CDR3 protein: CATASGREASYEQYF
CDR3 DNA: TGTGCCACGGCTTCTGGGCGGGAGGCCTCCTACGAGCAGTACTTC

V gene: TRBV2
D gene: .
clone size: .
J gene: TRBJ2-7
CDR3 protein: CASIGLLFSYEQYF
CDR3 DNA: TGTGCCAGCATTGGACTGCTGTTCTCCTACGAGCAGTACTTC

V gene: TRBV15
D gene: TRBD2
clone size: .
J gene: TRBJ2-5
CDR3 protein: CATSREPPGSGRAWEFFGETQYF
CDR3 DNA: TGTGCCACCAGCAGAGAGCCCCCTGGTAGCGGGAGGGCCTGGGAGTTCTTTGGGGAGACCCAGTACTTC

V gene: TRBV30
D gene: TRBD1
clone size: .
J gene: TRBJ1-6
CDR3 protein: CAWSGGQYRSNSPLHF
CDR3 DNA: TGTGCCTGGAGCGGGGGACAGTATCGTTCTAATTCACCCCTCCACTTT

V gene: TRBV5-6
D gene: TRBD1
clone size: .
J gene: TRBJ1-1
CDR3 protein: CASSDDGQGGTEAFF
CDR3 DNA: TGTGCCAGCAGCGACGACGGACAGGGAGGCACTGAAGCTTTCTTT

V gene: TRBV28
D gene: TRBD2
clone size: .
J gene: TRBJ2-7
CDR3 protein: CASSPRTSGTCEQYF
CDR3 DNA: TGTGCCAGCAGTCCTCGGACTAGCGGCACCTGCGAGCAGTACTTC

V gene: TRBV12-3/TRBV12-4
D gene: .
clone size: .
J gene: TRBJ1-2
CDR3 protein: CASSLAGSYGYTF
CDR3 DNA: TGTGCCAGCAGTTTAGCCGGGTCCTATGGCTACACCTTC

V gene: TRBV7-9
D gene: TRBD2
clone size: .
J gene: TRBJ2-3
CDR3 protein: CASSLGEGRAGDTQYF
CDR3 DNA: TGTGCCAGCAGCTTAGGTGAAGGGAGGGCCGGGGATACGCAGTATTTT

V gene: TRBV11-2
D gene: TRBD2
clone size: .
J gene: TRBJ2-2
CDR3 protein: CASSLGEWQGTSIPGELFF
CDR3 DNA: TGTGCCAGCAGCTTAGGGGAGTGGCAGGGGACTAGTATCCCCGGGGAGCTGTTTTTT

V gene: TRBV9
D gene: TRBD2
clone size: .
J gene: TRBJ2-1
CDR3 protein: CASSVASGSNYEQFF
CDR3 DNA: TGTGCCAGCAGCGTGGCTAGCGGGAGTAACTATGAGCAGTTCTTC

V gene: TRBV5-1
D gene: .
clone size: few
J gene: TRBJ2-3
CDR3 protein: CASSSQTGTADTQYF
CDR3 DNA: TGCGCCAGCAGCTCACAAACAGGGACCGCAGATACGCAGTATTTT

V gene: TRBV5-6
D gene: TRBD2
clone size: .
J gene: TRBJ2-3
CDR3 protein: CASSFGAGGTGTQYF
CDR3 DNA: TGTGCCAGCAGCTTCGGGGCGGGAGGTACCGGTACGCAGTATTTT

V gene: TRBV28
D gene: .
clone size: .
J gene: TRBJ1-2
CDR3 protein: CASNHAQGATNGYTF
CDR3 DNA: TGTGCCAGCAATCATGCGCAGGGCGCTACAAATGGCTACACCTTC

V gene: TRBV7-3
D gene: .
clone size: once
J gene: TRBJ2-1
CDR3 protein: CASSLTGRGNEQFF
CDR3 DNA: TGTGCCAGCAGCTTAACGGGTCGGGGGAATGAGCAGTTCTTC

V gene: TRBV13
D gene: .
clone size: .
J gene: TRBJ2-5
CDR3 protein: CASSFRTTREETQYF
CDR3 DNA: TGTGCCAGCAGCTTCCGGACAACGAGAGAAGAGACCCAGTACTTC

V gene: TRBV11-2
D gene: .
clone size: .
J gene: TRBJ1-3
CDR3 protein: CASSLIRGAGNTIYF
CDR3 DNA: TGTGCCAGCAGCTTAATTCGCGGAGCTGGAAACACCATATATTTT

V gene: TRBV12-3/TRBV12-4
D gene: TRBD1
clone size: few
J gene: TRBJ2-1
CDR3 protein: CASSLDRSNEQFF
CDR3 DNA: TGTGCCAGCAGTTTGGACAGGAGCAATGAGCAGTTCTTC

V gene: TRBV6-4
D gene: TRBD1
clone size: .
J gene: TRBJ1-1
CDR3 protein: CASSGWTGNTEAFF
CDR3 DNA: TGTGCCAGCAGTGGGTGGACAGGGAACACTGAAGCTTTCTTT

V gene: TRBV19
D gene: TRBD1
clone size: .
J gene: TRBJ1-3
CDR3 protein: CASRSETGVGNTIYF
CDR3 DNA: TGTGCCAGTAGGTCCGAGACAGGGGTTGGAAACACCATATATTTT

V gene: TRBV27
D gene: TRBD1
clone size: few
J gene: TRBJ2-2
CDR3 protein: CASSFRGPFTGELFF
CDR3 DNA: TGTGCCAGCAGTTTTAGGGGGCCCTTCACCGGGGAGCTGTTTTTT

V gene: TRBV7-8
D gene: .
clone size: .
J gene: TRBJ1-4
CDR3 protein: CASSLGRSTNEKLFF
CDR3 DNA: TGTGCCAGCAGCTTAGGCAGGTCAACTAATGAAAAACTGTTTTTT

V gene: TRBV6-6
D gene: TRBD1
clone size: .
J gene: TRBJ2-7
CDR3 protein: CASSPGTGPGEQYF
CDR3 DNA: TGTGCCAGCAGCCCCGGGACAGGGCCGGGGGAGCAGTACTTC

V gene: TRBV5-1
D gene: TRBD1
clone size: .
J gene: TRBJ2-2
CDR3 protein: CASSLRQGNTGELFF
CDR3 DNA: TGCGCCAGCAGCTTAAGACAGGGGAACACCGGGGAGCTGTTTTTT

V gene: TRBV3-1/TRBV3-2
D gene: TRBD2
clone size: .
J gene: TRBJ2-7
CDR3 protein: CASSNGTSGRLSYEQYF
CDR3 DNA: TGTGCCAGCAGCAACGGGACTAGCGGAAGACTGAGCTACGAGCAGTACTTC

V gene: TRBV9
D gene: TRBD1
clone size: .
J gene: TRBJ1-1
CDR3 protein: CASSPRDRLNTEAFF
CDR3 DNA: TGTGCCAGCAGCCCGAGGGACAGATTGAACACTGAAGCTTTCTTT

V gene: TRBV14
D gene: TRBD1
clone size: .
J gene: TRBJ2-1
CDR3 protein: CASSRVPGQLLSEQFF
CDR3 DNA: TGTGCCAGCAGCCGAGTACCGGGACAGCTCCTAAGTGAGCAGTTCTTC